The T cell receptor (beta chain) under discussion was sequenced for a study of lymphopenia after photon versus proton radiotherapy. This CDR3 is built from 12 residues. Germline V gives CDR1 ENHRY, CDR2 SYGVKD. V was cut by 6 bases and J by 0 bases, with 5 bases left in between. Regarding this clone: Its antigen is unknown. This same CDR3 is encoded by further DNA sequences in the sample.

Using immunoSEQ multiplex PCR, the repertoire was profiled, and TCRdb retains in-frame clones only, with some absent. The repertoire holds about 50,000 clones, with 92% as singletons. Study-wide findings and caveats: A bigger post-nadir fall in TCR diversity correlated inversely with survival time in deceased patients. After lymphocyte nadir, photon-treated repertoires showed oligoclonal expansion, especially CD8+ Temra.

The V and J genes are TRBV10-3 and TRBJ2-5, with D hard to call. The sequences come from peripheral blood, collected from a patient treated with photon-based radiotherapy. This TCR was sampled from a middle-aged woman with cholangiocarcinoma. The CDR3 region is CAIRTNQETQYF. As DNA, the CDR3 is TGTGCCATCAGGACAAACCAAGAGACCCAGTACTTC.